This T cell receptor (beta chain) comes out of a study of T cells after yellow fever vaccination. General study results and limits: Most primary-vaccination clones reappeared after the booster (about 95% CD4, roughly 90% CD8). It was a weaker secondary response, yet one that peaked faster, at day 5 versus 15. Abundant contaminating clonotypes from the bulk population could appear in FACS-sorted repertoires.

CDR3 length equals 13 residues. From germline, CDR1 is DFQATT and CDR2 SNEGSKA (reference sequence). V was clipped by 3 bases and J by 4 bases, with 13 bases between them. TCRdb redid the calling of the 5' RACE reads with MiXCR, one entry per CDR3 protein. Of some 300,000 distinct CDR3 sequences in the sample, around 9.3% were seen once. This clonotype was counted between two and nine times. The antigen is unknown. The TCR sequence derives from a man between 18 and 29 years old who received the YFV17D yellow fever vaccine. V and J are TRBV20-1 and TRBJ2-7; D may be TRBD2 (5 bases). The starting material was CD4+ T cells sorted from PBMCs, obtained 5 days after the yellow fever booster vaccination. The chain's CDR3 is CSASGPRRYEQYF. The CDR3 bases are TGCAGTGCTAGCGGCCCCAGGAGGTACGAGCAGTACTTC.